This TCR beta chain came from a study of response to subunit inactivated influenza vaccine (dated by TCRdb to the late 2010s). Concerning the study at large: Deep quantitative profiling of the T cell receptor repertoire was used in the study to follow responses to a trivalent subunit inactivated influenza vaccine.

Trimming costs V 7 bases and J 6 bases, and their ends lie 15 bases apart. CDR1 and CDR2 are read off the germline V gene as MDHEN and SYDVKM. The CDR3 contains 14 residues, cysteine and phenylalanine counted. Solely the CDR3 DNA is kept, with 42 bases framed from the first base. The table lists this clonotype with many counts. Its specific antigen is unknown. The input lacks base qualities; no much larger clone sits a single base away. Paper-wide results and their limitations: According to the authors, only a limited number of new T cells may be recruited by each seasonal influenza vaccination.

The receptor library was made with RT-PCR. TCRdb records Illumina HiSeq 2500 as the sequencer. TCRdb reprocessing: public reads trimmed at Q25 with fastp, clones called with MiXCR, in-frame beta chains kept. Entries are consolidated by CDR3 protein sequence, retaining the most common genes and DNA. This sample holds 450,000 to 600,000 distinct CDR3 sequences; approximately 7.8% were observed only once. The ten largest clones represent 10% to 15% of the sample. Rearrangement joined TRBV28 to TRBJ2-2, and the D gene may be TRBD1, 6 bases matching. This TCR was sampled from a man aged 45-69 years who received an inactivated influenza vaccine. Donor details come from another sample of the same person, matched by shared clones. The sample was PBMCs from blood, taken about 23 months after vaccination. The DNA sequence is given as TGTGCCAGCACTTTTTACAGGGTTGCCGGGGAGCTGTTTTTT. It specifies CASTFYRVAGELFF.